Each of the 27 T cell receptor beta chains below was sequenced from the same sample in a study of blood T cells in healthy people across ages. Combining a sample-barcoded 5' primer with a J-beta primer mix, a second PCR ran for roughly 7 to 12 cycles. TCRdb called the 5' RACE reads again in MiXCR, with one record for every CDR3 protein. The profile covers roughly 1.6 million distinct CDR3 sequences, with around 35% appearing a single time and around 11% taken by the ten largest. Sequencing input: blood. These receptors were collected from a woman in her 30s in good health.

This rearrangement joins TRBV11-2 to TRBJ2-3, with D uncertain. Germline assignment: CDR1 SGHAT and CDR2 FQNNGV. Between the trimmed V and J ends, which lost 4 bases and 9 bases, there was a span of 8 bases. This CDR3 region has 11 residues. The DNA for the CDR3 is TGTGCCAGCAGCTCGGGTCCAACGCAGTATTTT. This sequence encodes CASSSGPTQYF.

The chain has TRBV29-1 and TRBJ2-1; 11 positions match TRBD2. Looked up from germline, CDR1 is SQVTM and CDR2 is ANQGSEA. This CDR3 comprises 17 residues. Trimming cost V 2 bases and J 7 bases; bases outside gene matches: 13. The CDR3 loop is CSVEMPTSGSAVNEQFF. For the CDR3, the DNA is TGCAGCGTTGAAATGCCTACTAGCGGGAGTGCGGTTAATGAGCAGTTCTTC.

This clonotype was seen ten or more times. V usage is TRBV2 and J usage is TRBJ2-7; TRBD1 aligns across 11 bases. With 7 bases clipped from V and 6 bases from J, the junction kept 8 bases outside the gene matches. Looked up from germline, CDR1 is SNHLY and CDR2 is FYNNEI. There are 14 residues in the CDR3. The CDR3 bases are TGTGCCAGCAATCTTCGGGGGACAGGGGGCGAGCAGTACTTC. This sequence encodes CASNLRGTGGEQYF. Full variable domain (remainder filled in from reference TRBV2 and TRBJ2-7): EPEVTQTPSHQVTQMGQEVILRCVPISNHLYFYWYRQILGQKVEFLVSFYNNEISEKSEIFDDQFSVERPDGSNFTLKIRSTKLEDSAMYFCASNLRGTGGEQYFGPGTRLTVT.

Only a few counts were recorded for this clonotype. The CDR3 protein is CAWSLDSGEETQYF. As DNA, the CDR3 is TGTGCCTGGAGTCTAGACAGCGGCGAGGAGACCCAGTACTTC. This chain links TRBV30 with TRBJ2-5; D might be TRBD1 or TRBD2, each matching 5 bases. The CDR3 covers 14 residues. Germline CDR1 is GTSNPN and CDR2 is SVGIG (reference sequence). With 2 bases removed from V and 5 bases from J, the gap between germline ends came to 15 bases.

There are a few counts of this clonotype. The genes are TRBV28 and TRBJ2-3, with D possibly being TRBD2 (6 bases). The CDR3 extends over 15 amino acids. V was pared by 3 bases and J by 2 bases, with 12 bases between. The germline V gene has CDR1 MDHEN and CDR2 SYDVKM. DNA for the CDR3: TGTGCCAGCAGTTTCGGCGGGATTAACACAGATACGCAGTATTTT. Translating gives CASSFGGINTDTQYF.

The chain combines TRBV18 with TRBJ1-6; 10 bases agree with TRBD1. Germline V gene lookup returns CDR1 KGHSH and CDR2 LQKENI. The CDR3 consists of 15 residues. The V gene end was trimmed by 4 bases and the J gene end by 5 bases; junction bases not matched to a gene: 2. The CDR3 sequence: CASSLGTGDNSPLHF. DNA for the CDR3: TGTGCCAGCTCACTAGGGACAGGGGATAATTCACCCCTCCACTTT.

CDR3 sequence (DNA): TGTGCCACCCAAGTCGGTTCCGAGCAGTACTTC. The encoded protein is CATQVGSEQYF. This sequence joins TRBV6-5 and TRBJ2-5; D gene ambiguous. The closer fit of TRBJ2-7 to the DNA end suggests the J call may be wrong. This CDR3 is built from 11 residues. Looked up from germline, CDR1 is MNHEY and CDR2 is SVGAGI.

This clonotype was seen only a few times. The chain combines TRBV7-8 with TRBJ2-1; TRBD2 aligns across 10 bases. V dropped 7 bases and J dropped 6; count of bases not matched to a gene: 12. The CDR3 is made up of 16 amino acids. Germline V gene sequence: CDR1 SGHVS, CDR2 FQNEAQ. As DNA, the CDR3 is TGTGCCAGCAACAACCCTAGCGGGGGCGGGTTCAATGAGCAGTTCTTC. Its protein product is CASNNPSGGGFNEQFF.

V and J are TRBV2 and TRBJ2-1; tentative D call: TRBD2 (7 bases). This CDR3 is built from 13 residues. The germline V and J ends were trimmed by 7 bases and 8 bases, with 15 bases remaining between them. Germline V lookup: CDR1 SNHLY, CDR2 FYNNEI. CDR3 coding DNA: TGTGCCAGCAAGGGGGACTATGTATATGAGCAGTTCTTC. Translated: CASKGDYVYEQFF.

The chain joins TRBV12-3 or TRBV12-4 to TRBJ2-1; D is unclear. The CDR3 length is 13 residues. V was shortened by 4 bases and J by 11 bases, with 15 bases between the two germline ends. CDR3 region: CASSYGQISQQFF. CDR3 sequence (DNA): TGTGCCAGCAGTTATGGTCAGATCAGTCAGCAGTTCTTC.

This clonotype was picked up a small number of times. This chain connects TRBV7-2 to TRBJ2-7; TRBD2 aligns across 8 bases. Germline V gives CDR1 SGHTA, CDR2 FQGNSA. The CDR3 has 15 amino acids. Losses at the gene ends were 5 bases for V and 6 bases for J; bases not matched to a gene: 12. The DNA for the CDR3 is TGTGCCAGCAGCCCTGGCGGCGGGGGGTCCCGCGAGCAGTACTTC. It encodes CASSPGGGGSREQYF.

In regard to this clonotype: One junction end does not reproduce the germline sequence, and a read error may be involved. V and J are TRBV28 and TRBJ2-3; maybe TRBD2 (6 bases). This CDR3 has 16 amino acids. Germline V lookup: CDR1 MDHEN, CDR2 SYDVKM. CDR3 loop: CASSLEGLARTDTQYF. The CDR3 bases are TGCGCCAGCAGTTTAGAGGGGCTAGCGAGGACAGATACGCAGTATTTT.

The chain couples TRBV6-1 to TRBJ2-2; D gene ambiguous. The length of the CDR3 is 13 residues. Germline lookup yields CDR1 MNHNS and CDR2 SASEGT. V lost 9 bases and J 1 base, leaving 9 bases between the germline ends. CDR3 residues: CAREHLNTGELFF. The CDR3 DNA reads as TGTGCCAGGGAACACTTGAACACCGGGGAGCTGTTTTTT.

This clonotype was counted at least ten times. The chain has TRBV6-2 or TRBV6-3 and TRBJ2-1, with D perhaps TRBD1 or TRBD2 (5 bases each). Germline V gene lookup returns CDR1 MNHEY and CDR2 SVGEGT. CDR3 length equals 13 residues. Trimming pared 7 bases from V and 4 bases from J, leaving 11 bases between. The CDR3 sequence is CASNNGAYNEQFF. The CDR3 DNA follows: TGTGCCAGCAACAACGGGGCATACAATGAGCAGTTCTTC.

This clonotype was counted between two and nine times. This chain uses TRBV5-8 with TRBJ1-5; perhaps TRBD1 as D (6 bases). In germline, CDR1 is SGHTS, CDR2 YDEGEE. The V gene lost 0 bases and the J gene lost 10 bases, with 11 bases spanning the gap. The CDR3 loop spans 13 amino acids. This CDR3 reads CASSLDRAGPQHF. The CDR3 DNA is TGTGCCAGCAGCTTGGACAGGGCCGGCCCCCAGCATTTT. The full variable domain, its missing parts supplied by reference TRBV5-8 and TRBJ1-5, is EAGVTQSPTHLIKTRGQQATLRCSPISGHTSVYWYQQALGLGLQFLLWYDEGEERNRGNFPPRFSGRQFPNYSSELNVNALELEDSALYLCASSLDRAGPQHFGDGTRLSIL.

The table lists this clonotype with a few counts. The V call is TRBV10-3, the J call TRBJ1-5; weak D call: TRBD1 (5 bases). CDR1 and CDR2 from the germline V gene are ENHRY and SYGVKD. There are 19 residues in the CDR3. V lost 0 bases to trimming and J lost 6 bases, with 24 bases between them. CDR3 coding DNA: TGTGCCATCAGTGAGTCGAGGGCGAGGGGCGTCCAGAGAGGTCAGCCCCAGCATTTT. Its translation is CAISESRARGVQRGQPQHF.

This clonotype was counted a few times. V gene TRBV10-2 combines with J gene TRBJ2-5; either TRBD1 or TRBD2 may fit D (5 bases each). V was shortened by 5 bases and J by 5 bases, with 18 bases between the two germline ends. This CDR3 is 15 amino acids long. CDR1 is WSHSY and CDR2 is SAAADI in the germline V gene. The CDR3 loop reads CASSRTGRAGETQYF. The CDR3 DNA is TGCGCCAGCAGTCGGACGGGCAGGGCGGGCGAGACCCAGTACTTC.

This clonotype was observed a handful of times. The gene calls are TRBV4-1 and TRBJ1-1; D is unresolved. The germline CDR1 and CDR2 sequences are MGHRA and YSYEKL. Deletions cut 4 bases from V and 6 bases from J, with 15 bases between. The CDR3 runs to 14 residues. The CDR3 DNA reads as TGCGCCAGCAGCCCTCTTGGGATCGGTTCTGAAGCTTTCTTT. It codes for CASSPLGIGSEAFF.

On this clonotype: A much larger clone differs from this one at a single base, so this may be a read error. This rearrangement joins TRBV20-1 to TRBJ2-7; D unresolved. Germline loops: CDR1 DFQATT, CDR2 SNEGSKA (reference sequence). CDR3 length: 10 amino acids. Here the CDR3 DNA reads TGCGGTGCTAGGAGCTACGAGCAGTACTTC. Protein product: CGARSYEQYF.

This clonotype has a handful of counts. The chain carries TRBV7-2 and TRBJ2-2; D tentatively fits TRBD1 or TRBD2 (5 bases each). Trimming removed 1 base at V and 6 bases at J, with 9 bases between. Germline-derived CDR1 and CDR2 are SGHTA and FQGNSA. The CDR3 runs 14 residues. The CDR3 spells CASSLVVGAGELFF. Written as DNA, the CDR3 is TGTGCCAGCAGCTTAGTAGTGGGGGCCGGGGAGCTGTTTTTT.

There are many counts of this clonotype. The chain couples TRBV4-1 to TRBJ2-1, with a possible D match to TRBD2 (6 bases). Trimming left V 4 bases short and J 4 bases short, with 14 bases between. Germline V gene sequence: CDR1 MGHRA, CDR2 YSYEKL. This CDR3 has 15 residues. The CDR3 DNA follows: TGCGCCAGCAGCCCCGGAGGTAGCGGATACAATGAGCAGTTCTTC. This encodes CASSPGGSGYNEQFF.

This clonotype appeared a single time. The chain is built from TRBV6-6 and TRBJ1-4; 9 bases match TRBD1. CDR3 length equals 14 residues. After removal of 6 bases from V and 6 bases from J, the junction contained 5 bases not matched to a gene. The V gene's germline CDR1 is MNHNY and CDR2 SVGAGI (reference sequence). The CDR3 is CASRNRGQDEKLFF. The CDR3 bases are TGTGCCAGCAGAAACAGGGGGCAGGATGAAAAACTGTTTTTT.

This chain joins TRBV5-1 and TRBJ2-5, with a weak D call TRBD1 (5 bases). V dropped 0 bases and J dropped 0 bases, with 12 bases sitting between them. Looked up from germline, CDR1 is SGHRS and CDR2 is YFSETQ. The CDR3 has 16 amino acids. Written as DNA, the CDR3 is TGCGCCAGCAGCTTGGTAGGGGTCCGGTACCAAGAGACCCAGTACTTC. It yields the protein CASSLVGVRYQETQYF.

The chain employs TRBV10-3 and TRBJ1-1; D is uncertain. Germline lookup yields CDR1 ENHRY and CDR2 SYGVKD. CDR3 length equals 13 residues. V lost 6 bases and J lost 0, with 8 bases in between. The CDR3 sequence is CAIRINLNTEAFF. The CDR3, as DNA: TGTGCCATCAGAATCAATCTGAACACTGAAGCTTTCTTT.

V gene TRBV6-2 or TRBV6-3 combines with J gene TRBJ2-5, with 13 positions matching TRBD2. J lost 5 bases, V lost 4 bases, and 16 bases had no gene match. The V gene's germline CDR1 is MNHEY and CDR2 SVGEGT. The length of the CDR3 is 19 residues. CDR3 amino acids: CASSFPGLAGPGFQETQYF. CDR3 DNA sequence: TGTGCCAGCAGTTTCCCGGGACTAGCGGGGCCAGGTTTTCAGGAGACCCAGTACTTC.

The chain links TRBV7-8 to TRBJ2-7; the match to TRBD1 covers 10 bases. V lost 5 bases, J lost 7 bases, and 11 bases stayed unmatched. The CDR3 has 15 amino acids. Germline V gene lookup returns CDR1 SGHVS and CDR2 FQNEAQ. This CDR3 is CASSERDRGSLEQYF. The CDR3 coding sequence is TGTGCCAGCAGCGAAAGGGACAGGGGTTCGTTGGAGCAGTACTTC. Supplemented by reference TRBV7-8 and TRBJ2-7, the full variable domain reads GAGVSQSPRYKVAKRGQDVALRCDPISGHVSLFWYQQALGQGPEFLTYFQNEAQLDKSGLPSDRFFAERPEGSVSTLKIQRTQQEDSAVYLCASSERDRGSLEQYFGPGTRLTVT.

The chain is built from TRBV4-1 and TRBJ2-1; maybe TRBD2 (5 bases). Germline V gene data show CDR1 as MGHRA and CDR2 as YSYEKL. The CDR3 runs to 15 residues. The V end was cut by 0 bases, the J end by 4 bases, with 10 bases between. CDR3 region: CASSQEYLAYNEQFF. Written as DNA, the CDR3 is TGCGCCAGCAGCCAAGAATACTTAGCGTACAATGAGCAGTTCTTC.